Listed below are T cell receptor beta chains from one sample, sequenced in a study of OX40 agonist ivuxolimab in advanced cancers. TCRdb's copy holds only in-frame clones and misses some; the assay was immunoSEQ multiplex PCR. The sample contains around 140,000 clones, approximately 94% of which appear only once. The sample was CD4+ or CD8+ T cells sorted from blood, taken in a trial of the OX40 agonist ivuxolimab. These receptors all come from an adult with an advanced solid tumor such as melanoma, head and neck, liver or kidney cancer. Each CDR3 is given with its conserved first and last residue. The D gene is left open where the match is weak. Size values are once, few and many counts, or a class for expanded clones, and some rows have none.

V gene: TRBV10-3
clone size: -
D gene: -
J gene: TRBJ1-5
CDR3 length: 13
CDR3 protein: CASGRGSNQPQHF
CDR3 DNA: TGTGCCAGCGGGCGGGGGAGCAATCAGCCCCAGCATTTT

V gene: TRBV2
clone size: -
D gene: -
J gene: TRBJ1-3
CDR3 length: 12
CDR3 protein: CASSDFGNTIYF
CDR3 DNA: TGTGCCAGCAGTGATTTCGGAAACACCATATATTTT

V gene: TRBV5-1
clone size: -
D gene: -
J gene: TRBJ2-7
CDR3 length: 12
CDR3 protein: CASSLMGDEQYF
CDR3 DNA: TGCGCCAGCAGCTTAATGGGGGACGAGCAGTACTTC

V gene: TRBV6-5
clone size: -
D gene: -
J gene: TRBJ1-2
CDR3 length: 11
CDR3 protein: CASSYVDGYTF
CDR3 DNA: TGTGCCAGCAGTTACGTGGATGGCTACACCTTC

V gene: TRBV5-4
clone size: -
D gene: -
J gene: TRBJ1-4
CDR3 length: 14
CDR3 protein: CASSLTGLNEKLFF
CDR3 DNA: TGTGCCAGCAGCTTGACAGGGTTAAATGAAAAACTGTTTTTT

V gene: TRBV27
clone size: -
D gene: -
J gene: TRBJ2-1
CDR3 length: 17
CDR3 protein: CASSPAGVGGRGNEQFF
CDR3 DNA: TGTGCCAGCAGTCCCGCTGGGGTAGGGGGGAGAGGCAATGAGCAGTTCTTC

V gene: TRBV28
clone size: -
D gene: -
J gene: TRBJ2-4
CDR3 length: 16
CDR3 protein: CASSFRTYLAKNIQYF
CDR3 DNA: TGTGCCAGCAGTTTCCGGACTTATCTAGCCAAAAACATTCAGTACTTC

V gene: TRBV4-2
clone size: -
D gene: -
J gene: TRBJ2-3
CDR3 length: 14
CDR3 protein: CASSQVPDTDTQYF
CDR3 DNA: TGTGCCAGCAGCCAAGTGCCCGACACAGATACGCAGTATTTT

V gene: TRBV7-2
clone size: -
D gene: TRBD1
J gene: TRBJ1-2
CDR3 length: 13
CDR3 protein: CASSLDRTGGYTF
CDR3 DNA: TGTGCCAGCAGCTTAGATAGGACAGGAGGCTACACCTTC

V gene: TRBV10-2
clone size: -
D gene: TRBD2
J gene: TRBJ2-7
CDR3 length: 16
CDR3 protein: CASRTGGLAEDYEQYF
CDR3 DNA: TGCGCCAGCAGGACAGGGGGACTAGCGGAGGACTACGAGCAGTACTTC

V gene: TRBV4-2
clone size: -
D gene: -
J gene: TRBJ2-2
CDR3 length: 17
CDR3 protein: CASSQGAPGWKTGELFF
CDR3 DNA: TGTGCCAGCAGCCAAGGGGCGCCAGGGTGGAAAACCGGGGAGCTGTTTTTT

V gene: TRBV7-2
clone size: -
D gene: -
J gene: TRBJ2-3
CDR3 length: 13
CDR3 protein: CASSLPPTDTQYF
CDR3 DNA: TGTGCCAGCAGCTTACCCCCCACAGATACGCAGTATTTT

V gene: TRBV5-5
clone size: -
D gene: -
J gene: TRBJ2-1
CDR3 length: 15
CDR3 protein: CASSSRRGGKNEQFF
CDR3 DNA: TGTGCCAGCAGCTCACGCAGGGGAGGAAAGAATGAGCAGTTCTTC

V gene: TRBV5-3
clone size: -
D gene: -
J gene: TRBJ2-3
CDR3 length: 12
CDR3 protein: CASSPGTDTQYF
CDR3 DNA: TGTGCCAGCAGCCCCGGAACAGATACGCAGTATTTT

V gene: TRBV6-6
clone size: -
D gene: -
J gene: TRBJ2-3
CDR3 length: 12
CDR3 protein: CASSGPTDTQYF
CDR3 DNA: TGTGCCAGCAGCGGACCCACAGATACGCAGTATTTT

V gene: TRBV6-5
clone size: once
D gene: -
J gene: TRBJ2-7
CDR3 length: 16
CDR3 protein: CASSYSAGQGGNEQYF
CDR3 DNA: TGTGCCAGCAGTTACTCGGCGGGGCAGGGAGGCAACGAGCAGTACTTC

V gene: TRBV7-2
clone size: -
D gene: -
J gene: TRBJ2-7
CDR3 length: 14
CDR3 protein: CASTTWGWAYEQYF
CDR3 DNA: TGTGCCAGCACCACCTGGGGGTGGGCCTACGAGCAGTACTTC

V gene: TRBV19
clone size: -
D gene: -
J gene: TRBJ1-1
CDR3 length: 13
CDR3 protein: CASNPIGGTEAFF
CDR3 DNA: TGTGCCAGTAACCCGATAGGAGGCACTGAAGCTTTCTTT

V gene: TRBV5-1
clone size: -
D gene: -
J gene: TRBJ1-2
CDR3 length: 12
CDR3 protein: CASSWGSYGYTF
CDR3 DNA: TGCGCCAGCAGCTGGGGGTCCTATGGCTACACCTTC

V gene: TRBV28
clone size: -
D gene: -
J gene: TRBJ1-5
CDR3 length: 16
CDR3 protein: CASTKAEGWSNQPQHF
CDR3 DNA: TGTGCCAGCACCAAAGCGGAGGGTTGGAGCAATCAGCCCCAGCATTTT

V gene: TRBV19
clone size: -
D gene: -
J gene: TRBJ1-5
CDR3 length: 13
CDR3 protein: CASTKAPNQPQHF
CDR3 DNA: TGTGCCAGTACAAAAGCCCCCAATCAGCCCCAGCATTTT

V gene: TRBV6-5
clone size: -
D gene: TRBD1
J gene: TRBJ1-2
CDR3 length: 16
CDR3 protein: CASSYSGTGVDYGYTF
CDR3 DNA: TGTGCCAGCAGTTACTCTGGGACAGGGGTTGACTATGGCTACACCTTC

V gene: TRBV5-4
clone size: once
D gene: TRBD1
J gene: TRBJ1-1
CDR3 length: 15
CDR3 protein: CASSPGRQGNTEAFF
CDR3 DNA: TGTGCCAGCAGCCCAGGAAGACAGGGGAACACTGAAGCTTTCTTT

V gene: TRBV10-3
clone size: -
D gene: -
J gene: TRBJ2-6
CDR3 length: 18
CDR3 protein: CAISESARLSSGANVLTF
CDR3 DNA: TGTGCCATCAGTGAGTCGGCGCGGCTGAGCTCTGGGGCCAACGTCCTGACTTTC

V gene: TRBV5-1
clone size: -
D gene: TRBD1
J gene: TRBJ1-2
CDR3 length: 17
CDR3 protein: CASSSSRGTGGNYGYTF
CDR3 DNA: TGCGCCAGCAGCTCCTCTCGGGGGACAGGTGGGAACTATGGCTACACCTTC

V gene: TRBV9
clone size: -
D gene: -
J gene: TRBJ1-1
CDR3 length: 14
CDR3 protein: CASSPRQQYTEAFF
CDR3 DNA: TGTGCCAGCAGCCCCCGACAACAGTACACTGAAGCTTTCTTT

V gene: TRBV10-3
clone size: -
D gene: -
J gene: TRBJ2-1
CDR3 length: 15
CDR3 protein: CAIRPQGRSYNEQFF
CDR3 DNA: TGTGCCATCAGACCACAGGGGAGGTCCTACAATGAGCAGTTCTTC

V gene: TRBV5-6
clone size: -
D gene: TRBD1
J gene: TRBJ1-2
CDR3 length: 16
CDR3 protein: CASSFLGTGDLRGYTF
CDR3 DNA: TGTGCCAGCAGCTTCCTCGGGACAGGGGACCTTCGGGGCTACACCTTC

V gene: TRBV11-2
clone size: -
D gene: -
J gene: TRBJ1-5
CDR3 length: 15
CDR3 protein: CASSPLRGSNQPQHF
CDR3 DNA: TGTGCCAGCAGCCCCCTGCGAGGTAGCAATCAGCCCCAGCATTTT

V gene: TRBV7-2
clone size: -
D gene: TRBD1
J gene: TRBJ1-4
CDR3 length: 15
CDR3 protein: CASSTGGSWAEKLFF
CDR3 DNA: TGTGCCAGCAGCACAGGGGGGTCTTGGGCTGAAAAACTGTTTTTT

V gene: TRBV6-5
clone size: -
D gene: TRBD1
J gene: TRBJ1-2
CDR3 length: 16
CDR3 protein: CASSYSEDRAVYGYTF
CDR3 DNA: TGTGCCAGCAGTTACTCTGAAGACAGGGCTGTCTATGGCTACACCTTC

V gene: TRBV2
clone size: once
D gene: -
J gene: TRBJ2-7
CDR3 length: 14
CDR3 protein: CASRDGYRAYEQYF
CDR3 DNA: TGTGCCAGCAGAGACGGATATAGGGCCTACGAGCAGTACTTC

V gene: TRBV13
clone size: -
D gene: -
J gene: TRBJ2-7
CDR3 length: 16
CDR3 protein: CASSPGGRGTAYEQYF
CDR3 DNA: TGTGCCAGCAGCCCCGGGGGGCGGGGGACTGCCTACGAGCAGTACTTC

V gene: TRBV6-1
clone size: -
D gene: -
J gene: TRBJ2-3
CDR3 length: 12
CDR3 protein: CASSEGGNTQYF
CDR3 DNA: TGTGCCAGCAGTGAAGGGGGGAATACGCAGTATTTT

V gene: TRBV10-3
clone size: once
D gene: TRBD1
J gene: TRBJ1-5
CDR3 length: 15
CDR3 protein: CAISDLGQGNQPQHF
CDR3 DNA: TGTGCCATCAGTGACCTGGGACAGGGTAATCAGCCCCAGCATTTT

V gene: TRBV7-2
clone size: -
D gene: -
J gene: TRBJ1-3
CDR3 length: 13
CDR3 protein: CASSFRTPNTIYF
CDR3 DNA: TGTGCCAGCAGCTTCCGGACCCCAAACACCATATATTTT

V gene: TRBV5-1
clone size: -
D gene: -
J gene: TRBJ2-3
CDR3 length: 14
CDR3 protein: CASSHLPERDTQYF
CDR3 DNA: TGCGCCAGCAGCCACCTCCCGGAGCGAGATACGCAGTATTTT

V gene: TRBV5-4
clone size: once
D gene: -
J gene: TRBJ1-2
CDR3 length: 13
CDR3 protein: CASSLDRGIGYTF
CDR3 DNA: TGTGCCAGCAGCTTGGATCGGGGTATAGGCTACACCTTC

V gene: TRBV5-5
clone size: -
D gene: -
J gene: TRBJ1-1
CDR3 length: 16
CDR3 protein: CASSSISTPMNTEAFF
CDR3 DNA: TGTGCCAGCAGCTCTATCTCTACGCCGATGAACACTGAAGCTTTCTTT

V gene: TRBV19
clone size: -
D gene: -
J gene: TRBJ1-5
CDR3 length: 15
CDR3 protein: CASTAEGQGNQPQHF
CDR3 DNA: TGTGCCAGTACCGCCGAGGGTCAAGGCAATCAGCCCCAGCATTTT

V gene: TRBV13
clone size: -
D gene: TRBD1
J gene: TRBJ1-5
CDR3 length: 14
CDR3 protein: CASSPRGGNQPQHF
CDR3 DNA: TGTGCCAGCAGCCCCAGGGGGGGCAATCAGCCCCAGCATTTT

V gene: TRBV6-1
clone size: -
D gene: TRBD1
J gene: TRBJ2-7
CDR3 length: 16
CDR3 protein: CASSAHAQGASDRQYF
CDR3 DNA: TGTGCCAGCAGTGCTCACGCACAGGGGGCTTCAGACCGGCAGTACTTC

V gene: TRBV7-9
clone size: -
D gene: -
J gene: TRBJ2-7
CDR3 length: 17
CDR3 protein: CASSGPQQGLLIYEQYF
CDR3 DNA: TGTGCCAGCAGCGGGCCCCAACAGGGACTCCTTATCTACGAGCAGTACTTC

V gene: TRBV5-4
clone size: -
D gene: TRBD2
J gene: TRBJ2-7
CDR3 length: 17
CDR3 protein: CASSQEVRTSGSYEQYF
CDR3 DNA: TGTGCCAGCAGCCAAGAAGTTCGGACTAGCGGCTCCTACGAGCAGTACTTC

V gene: TRBV5-6
clone size: -
D gene: TRBD1
J gene: TRBJ2-2
CDR3 length: 15
CDR3 protein: CASSLTGANTGELFF
CDR3 DNA: TGTGCCAGCAGCTTGACAGGGGCGAACACCGGGGAGCTGTTTTTT

V gene: TRBV6-6
clone size: -
D gene: -
J gene: TRBJ2-6
CDR3 length: 14
CDR3 protein: CASRGTGGANVLTF
CDR3 DNA: TGTGCCAGCAGGGGGACCGGAGGGGCCAACGTCCTGACTTTC

V gene: TRBV5-1
clone size: -
D gene: -
J gene: TRBJ2-5
CDR3 length: 15
CDR3 protein: CASSLALQDQETQYF
CDR3 DNA: TGCGCCAGCAGCTTGGCCCTGCAGGACCAAGAGACCCAGTACTTC

V gene: TRBV28
clone size: -
D gene: -
J gene: TRBJ1-5
CDR3 length: 16
CDR3 protein: CASSLPTANSNQPQHF
CDR3 DNA: TGTGCCAGCAGTCTCCCCACAGCGAATAGCAATCAGCCCCAGCATTTT

V gene: TRBV27
clone size: once
D gene: -
J gene: TRBJ2-4
CDR3 length: 14
CDR3 protein: CASSPREVKNIQYF
CDR3 DNA: TGTGCCAGCAGTCCCAGAGAGGTCAAAAACATTCAGTACTTC

V gene: TRBV2
clone size: -
D gene: TRBD1
J gene: TRBJ1-2
CDR3 length: 14
CDR3 protein: CASSEATGIYGYTF
CDR3 DNA: TGTGCCAGCAGTGAGGCGACAGGGATCTATGGCTACACCTTC

V gene: TRBV18
clone size: -
D gene: -
J gene: TRBJ2-1
CDR3 length: 14
CDR3 protein: CASSPGASYNEQFF
CDR3 DNA: TGTGCCAGCTCACCAGGGGCATCCTACAATGAGCAGTTCTTC

V gene: TRBV27
clone size: -
D gene: -
J gene: TRBJ1-2
CDR3 length: 12
CDR3 protein: CASLGGGYGYTF
CDR3 DNA: TGTGCCAGCCTGGGGGGCGGCTATGGCTACACCTTC

V gene: TRBV2
clone size: -
D gene: -
J gene: TRBJ1-4
CDR3 length: 14
CDR3 protein: CASSVGTTNEKLFF
CDR3 DNA: TGTGCCAGCAGCGTCGGGACAACTAATGAAAAACTGTTTTTT